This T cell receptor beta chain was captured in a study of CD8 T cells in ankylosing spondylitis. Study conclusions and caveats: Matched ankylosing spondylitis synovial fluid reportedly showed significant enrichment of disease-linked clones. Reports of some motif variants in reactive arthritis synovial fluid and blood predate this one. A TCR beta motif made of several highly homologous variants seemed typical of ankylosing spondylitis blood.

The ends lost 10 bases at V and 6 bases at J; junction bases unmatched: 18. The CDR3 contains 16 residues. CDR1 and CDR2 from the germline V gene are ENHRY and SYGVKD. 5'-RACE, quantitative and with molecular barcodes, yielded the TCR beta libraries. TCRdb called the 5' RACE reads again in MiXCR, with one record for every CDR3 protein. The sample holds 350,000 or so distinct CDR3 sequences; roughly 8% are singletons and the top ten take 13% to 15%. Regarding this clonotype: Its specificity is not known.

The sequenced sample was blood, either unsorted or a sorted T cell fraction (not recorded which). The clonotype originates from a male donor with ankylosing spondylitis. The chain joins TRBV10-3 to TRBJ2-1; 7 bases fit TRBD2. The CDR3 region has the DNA TGTGCCACCGAGGACTTAGCGGGCGGAGGTGTCAATGAGCAGTTCTTC. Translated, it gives CATEDLAGGGVNEQFF.